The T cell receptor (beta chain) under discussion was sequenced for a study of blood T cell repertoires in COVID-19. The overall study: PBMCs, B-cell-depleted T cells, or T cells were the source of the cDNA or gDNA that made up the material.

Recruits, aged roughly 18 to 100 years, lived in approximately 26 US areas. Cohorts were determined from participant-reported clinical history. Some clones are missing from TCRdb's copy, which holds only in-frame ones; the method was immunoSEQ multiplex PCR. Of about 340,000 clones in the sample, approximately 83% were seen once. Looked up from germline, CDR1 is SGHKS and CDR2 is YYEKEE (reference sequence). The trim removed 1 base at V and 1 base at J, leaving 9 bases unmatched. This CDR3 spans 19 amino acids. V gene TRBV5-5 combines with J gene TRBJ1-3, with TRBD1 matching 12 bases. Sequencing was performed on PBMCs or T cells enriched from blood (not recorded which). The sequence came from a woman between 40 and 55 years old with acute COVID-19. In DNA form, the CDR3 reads TGTGCCAGCAGCTTGCGGGGGTCGGGACAGGGGGCGTCTGGAAACACCATATATTTT. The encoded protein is CASSLRGSGQGASGNTIYF.